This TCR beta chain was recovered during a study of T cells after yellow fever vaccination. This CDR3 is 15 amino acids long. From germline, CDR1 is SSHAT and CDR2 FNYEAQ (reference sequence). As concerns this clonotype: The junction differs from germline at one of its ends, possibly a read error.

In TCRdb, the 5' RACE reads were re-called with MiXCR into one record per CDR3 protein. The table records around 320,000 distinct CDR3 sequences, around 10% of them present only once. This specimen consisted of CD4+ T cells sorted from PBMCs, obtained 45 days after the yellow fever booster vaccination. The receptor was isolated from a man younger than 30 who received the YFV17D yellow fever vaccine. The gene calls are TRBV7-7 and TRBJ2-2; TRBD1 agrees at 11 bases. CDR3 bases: TGTGCTAGCAGCCCCCGGGACAGGGGGGCCGGGGAGCTGTTTTTT. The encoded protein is CASSPRDRGAGELFF. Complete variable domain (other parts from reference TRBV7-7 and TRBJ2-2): GAGVSQSPRYKVTKRGQDVTLRCDPISSHATLYWYQQALGQGPEFLTYFNYEAQPDKSGLPSDRFSAERPEGSISTLTIQRTEQRDSAMYRCASSPRDRGAGELFFGEGSRLTVL.